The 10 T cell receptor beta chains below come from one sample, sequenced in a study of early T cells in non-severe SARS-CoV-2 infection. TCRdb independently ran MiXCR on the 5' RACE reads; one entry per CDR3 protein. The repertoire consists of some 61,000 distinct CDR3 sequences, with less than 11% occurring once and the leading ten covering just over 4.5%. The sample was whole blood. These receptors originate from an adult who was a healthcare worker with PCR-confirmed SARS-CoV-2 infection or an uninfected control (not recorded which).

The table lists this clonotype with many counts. CDR3 nucleotide sequence: TGTGCCAGCAGTGAGAAACAGGGGGCCTACACCATATATTTT. It encodes CASSEKQGAYTIYF. The chain has TRBV6-1 and TRBJ1-3, with 9 bases fitting TRBD1. J gave up 8 bases and V 3 bases, and 5 bases lay outside the gene matches. The CDR3 runs to 14 residues. Per the germline V gene, CDR1 is MNHNS and CDR2 is SASEGT.

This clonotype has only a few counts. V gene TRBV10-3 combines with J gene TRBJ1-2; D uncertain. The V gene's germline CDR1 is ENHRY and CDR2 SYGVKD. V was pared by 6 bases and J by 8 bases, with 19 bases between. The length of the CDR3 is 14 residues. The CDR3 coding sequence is TGTGCCATCAGCCCCAATCCAGCACCACGCGGCTACACCTTC. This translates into CAISPNPAPRGYTF.

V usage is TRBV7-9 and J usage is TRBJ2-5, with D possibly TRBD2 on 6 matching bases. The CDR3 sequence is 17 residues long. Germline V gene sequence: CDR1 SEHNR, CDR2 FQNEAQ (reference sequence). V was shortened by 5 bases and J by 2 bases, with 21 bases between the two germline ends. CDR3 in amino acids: CASSPRGSPQYQETQYF. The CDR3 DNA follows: TGTGCCAGCAGCCCCCGGGGGAGTCCGCAGTATCAAGAGACCCAGTACTTC.

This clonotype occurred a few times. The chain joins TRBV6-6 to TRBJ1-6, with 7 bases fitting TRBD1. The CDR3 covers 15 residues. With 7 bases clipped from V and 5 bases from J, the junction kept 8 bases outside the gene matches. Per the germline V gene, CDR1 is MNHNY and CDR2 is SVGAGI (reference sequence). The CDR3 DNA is TGTGCCAGCACCGCCTACGACAGGGATAATTCACCCCTCCACTTT. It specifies CASTAYDRDNSPLHF.

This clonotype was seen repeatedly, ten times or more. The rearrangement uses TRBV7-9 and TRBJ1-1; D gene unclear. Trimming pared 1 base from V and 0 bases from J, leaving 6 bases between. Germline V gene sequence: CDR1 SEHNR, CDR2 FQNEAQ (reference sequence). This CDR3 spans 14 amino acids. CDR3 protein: CASSLGQVNTEAFF. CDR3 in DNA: TGTGCCAGCAGCTTAGGTCAGGTGAACACTGAAGCTTTCTTT. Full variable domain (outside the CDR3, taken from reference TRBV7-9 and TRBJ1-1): DTGVSQNPRHKITKRGQNVTFRCDPISEHNRLYWYRQTLGQGPEFLTYFQNEAQLEKSRLLSDRFSAERPKGSFSTLEIQRTEQGDSAMYLCASSLGQVNTEAFFGQGTRLTVV.

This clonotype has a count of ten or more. CDR3 bases: TGTGCCAGCAGTGAACCCACACAAGAGACCCAGTACTTC. Its translation: CASSEPTQETQYF. The chain recombines TRBV6-1 with TRBJ2-5; D is unclear. The CDR3 is 13 amino acids. Germline loops: CDR1 MNHNS, CDR2 SASEGT. The V end lost 2 bases, the J end lost 2 bases, and 6 bases lay between the germline ends.

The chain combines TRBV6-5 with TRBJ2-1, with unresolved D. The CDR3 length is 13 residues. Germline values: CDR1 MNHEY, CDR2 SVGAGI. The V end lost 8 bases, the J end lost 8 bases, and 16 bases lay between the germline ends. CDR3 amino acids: CASCLVCWDEQFF. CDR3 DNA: TGTGCCAGCTGCCTTGTATGTTGGGATGAGCAGTTCTTC.

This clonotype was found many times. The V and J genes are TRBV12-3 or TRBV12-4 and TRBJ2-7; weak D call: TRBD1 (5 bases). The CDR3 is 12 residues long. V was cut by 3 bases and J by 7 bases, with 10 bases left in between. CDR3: CASSFWGAEQYF. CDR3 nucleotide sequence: TGTGCCAGCAGTTTTTGGGGCGCGGAGCAGTACTTC.

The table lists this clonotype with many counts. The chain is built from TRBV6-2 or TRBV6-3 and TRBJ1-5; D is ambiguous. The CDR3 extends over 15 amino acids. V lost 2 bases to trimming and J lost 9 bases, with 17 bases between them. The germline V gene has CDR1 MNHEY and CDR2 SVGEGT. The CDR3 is CASSYVHGWGGPQHF. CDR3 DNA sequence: TGTGCCAGCAGTTACGTCCACGGTTGGGGAGGGCCCCAGCATTTT.

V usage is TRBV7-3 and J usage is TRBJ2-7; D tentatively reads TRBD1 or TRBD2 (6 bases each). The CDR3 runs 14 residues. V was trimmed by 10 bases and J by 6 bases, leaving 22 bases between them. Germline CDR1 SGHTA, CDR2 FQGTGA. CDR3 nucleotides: TGTGCCACCCAAATTAGGGGGGAGTTTTGCGAGCAGTACTTC. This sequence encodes CATQIRGEFCEQYF. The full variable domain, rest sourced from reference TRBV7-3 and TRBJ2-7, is GAGVSQTPSNKVTEKGKYVELRCDPISGHTALYWYRQSLGQGPEFLIYFQGTGAADDSGLPNDRFFAVRPEGSVSTLKIQRTERGDSAVYLCATQIRGEFCEQYFGPGTRLTVT.